These T cell receptor beta chains were read from a single sample in a study of blood T cell repertoires in COVID-19. The protocol was immunoSEQ multiplex PCR, while the TCRdb copy is restricted to in-frame clones and leaves out a portion. This table holds roughly 55,000 clones, more than 80% found once. The sample taken for sequencing was peripheral blood. These receptors were taken from a human donor with active COVID-19. The donor label of this sample is uncertain. The CDR3 runs from the conserved cysteine through the conserved F or W. D genes are given only for firm matches. Rows may omit the clone size; those that give it use once, few, many or a size class.

j_gene	abundance	d_gene	v_gene	CDR3nt	CDR3aa
TRBJ1-5	-	-	TRBV10-3	TGTGCCATCAGTGAGGGGCCAGATAGCAATCAGCCCCAGCATTTT	CAISEGPDSNQPQHF
TRBJ1-5	few	-	TRBV5-6	TGTGCCAGCAGCTCCTCAGGTTTCTATCAGCCCCAGCATTTT	CASSSSGFYQPQHF
TRBJ2-3	-	TRBD1	TRBV5-1	TGCGCCAGCTGTGGACAGGAGCCCCGAGATACGCAGTATTTT	CASCGQEPRDTQYF
TRBJ1-2	-	TRBD1	TRBV18	TGTGCCAGCTCACCTTTACAGGGGGAGAATGGCTACACCTTC	CASSPLQGENGYTF
TRBJ1-5	medium-sized	-	TRBV30	TGTGCCTGGAGGGGCGACGGCAATCAGCCCCAGCATTTT	CAWRGDGNQPQHF
TRBJ2-1	-	-	TRBV5-6	TGTGCCAGCAGCTGGGGGGATGAGCAGTTCTTC	CASSWGDEQFF
TRBJ2-1	few	TRBD1	TRBV4-2	TGTGCCAGCAGCTCGGACAGGGCCACCTACAATGAGCAGTTCTTC	CASSSDRATYNEQFF
TRBJ1-1	-	TRBD1	TRBV5-6	TGTGCCAGCAGCAGCCGGGACAGGGGGAGGACTGAAGCTTTCTTT	CASSSRDRGRTEAFF
TRBJ2-1	-	-	TRBV7-8	TGTGCCAGCAGTTTCTTTTTCGTTTCTGAGCAGTTCTTC	CASSFFFVSEQFF
TRBJ2-7	-	-	TRBV7-6	TGTGCCAGCAGCTTAAGGGCAGGGCTAACCTACGAGCAGTACTTC	CASSLRAGLTYEQYF
TRBJ1-1	-	TRBD1	TRBV2	TGTGCCAGCGGACAGGACAGGGGAAAACTGGTTGAAGCTTTCTTT	CASGQDRGKLVEAFF
TRBJ1-1	-	-	TRBV29-1	TGCAGCGTTGAAGAACCACAGGGACTAACTGAAGCTTTCTTT	CSVEEPQGLTEAFF
TRBJ1-2	once	TRBD1	TRBV10-3	TGTGCCATCAGTGAGTCGACAGGGGGCACCTATGGCTACACCTTC	CAISESTGGTYGYTF
TRBJ2-7	-	TRBD1	TRBV13	TGTGCCAGCAGCCCTCGTAGGACAGGGAACGAGGGAGCTTACTTC	CASSPRRTGNEGAYF
TRBJ1-1	-	TRBD1	TRBV13	TGTGCCAGCAGCGAAGAGGACAGGAAGAACACTGAAGCTTTCTTT	CASSEEDRKNTEAFF
TRBJ1-1	-	TRBD1	TRBV19	TGTGCCAGTAGCTCGGGACAGGGGATACCTGAAGCTTTCTTT	CASSSGQGIPEAFF
TRBJ2-2	-	TRBD1	TRBV2	TGTGCCAGCAGTGAAGGGGGGACAGGGGCAGCCGGGGAGCTGTTTTTT	CASSEGGTGAAGELFF
TRBJ2-1	once	-	TRBV25-1	TGTGCCAGCAGTGAAGTAGGGGGGGCCTACAATGAGCAGTTCTTC	CASSEVGGAYNEQFF
TRBJ2-7	once	-	TRBV12-3/TRBV12-4	TGTGCCAGCAGTTCAGGGGGGAAGTACTTC	CASSSGGKYF
TRBJ2-3	-	-	TRBV5-1	TGCGCCAGCAGCCTAGAGATACTCACAGATACGCAGTATTTT	CASSLEILTDTQYF
TRBJ1-6	-	-	TRBV2	TGTGCCAGCAGTGAACTGGGGGGTAATTCACCCCTCCACTTT	CASSELGGNSPLHF
TRBJ1-2	-	-	TRBV15	TGTGCCACCAGCAGAGATCGGCAGGCCTATGGCTACACCTTC	CATSRDRQAYGYTF
TRBJ1-5	-	TRBD1	TRBV27	TGTGCCAGCAGTCAAGCAGGGGGCCCACCGTATAGCAATCAGCCCCAGCATTTT	CASSQAGGPPYSNQPQHF
TRBJ2-1	-	TRBD2	TRBV6-1	TGTGCCAGCAGTGAAGGGACTAGCGTTTACAATGAGCAGTTCTTC	CASSEGTSVYNEQFF
TRBJ1-5	-	-	TRBV6-5	TGTGCCAGCAGGATGGACAATAGCAATCAGCCCCAGCATTTT	CASRMDNSNQPQHF
TRBJ1-2	-	-	TRBV4-3	TGCGCCAGCAGCTCCTCCCGGGGGGAAGGGGGGTTTACTAACTATGGCTACACCTTC	CASSSSRGEGGFTNYGYTF
TRBJ2-1	-	TRBD1	TRBV7-9	TGTGCCAGCAGCTTGCGCCGGGACAGTCCCTCGGGTGAGCAGTTCTTC	CASSLRRDSPSGEQFF
TRBJ1-1	-	-	TRBV14	TGTGCCAGCAGCTCCTTTGACTACGTGAACACTGAAGCTTTCTTT	CASSSFDYVNTEAFF
TRBJ2-5	-	-	TRBV7-9	TGTGCCAGCAGCTCCCCTCAGGTACAAGAGACCCAGTACTTC	CASSSPQVQETQYF
TRBJ2-5	-	-	TRBV4-1	TGCGCCAGCAGCCAACCGCCCGGGACACCACAAGAGACCCAGTACTTC	CASSQPPGTPQETQYF
TRBJ1-4	once	-	TRBV20-1	TGCGGAACAGGGCCTGAAAAACTGTTTTTT	CGTGPEKLFF
TRBJ2-7	-	-	TRBV9	TGTGCCAGCAGCGCTGTGGAGGGGGCTTACGAGCAGTACTTC	CASSAVEGAYEQYF
TRBJ1-4	-	-	TRBV6-2/TRBV6-3	TGTGCCAGCAGCCGAAAACAAGCAACTAATGAAAAACTGTTTTTT	CASSRKQATNEKLFF
TRBJ2-7	-	TRBD2	TRBV7-2	TGTGCCAGCAGCTTAGGTATAGGCGGGAGGGGTGGGGAGCAGTACTTC	CASSLGIGGRGGEQYF
TRBJ2-1	few	-	TRBV7-7	TGTGCTAGCAGCCTCAGCGGTATAGACAATGAGCAGTTCTTC	CASSLSGIDNEQFF
TRBJ2-7	-	-	TRBV6-2/TRBV6-3	TGTGCCAGCAGTTACGGGTTTCAGTGGTTTGACGCAGGGATCGACGAGCAGTACTTC	CASSYGFQWFDAGIDEQYF
TRBJ2-1	-	TRBD2	TRBV7-8	TGTGCCAGCAGCGTCACTAGCGACATCGAGGGCAATGAGCAGTTCTTC	CASSVTSDIEGNEQFF
TRBJ1-2	-	-	TRBV7-2	TGTGCCAGCAGCTTAAACAGGGTGGGTGGCTACACCTTC	CASSLNRVGGYTF
TRBJ1-4	-	-	TRBV5-1	TGCGCCAGCAGCTTGGACCTCCGGGGAGAAAAACTGTTTTTT	CASSLDLRGEKLFF
TRBJ1-6	-	-	TRBV6-6	TGTGCCAGCAGTCCCGGGACATTCCCGGGTACCTATAATTCACCCCTCCACTTT	CASSPGTFPGTYNSPLHF
TRBJ2-5	-	TRBD2	TRBV7-2	TGTGCCAGCAGCTTAACTCGGGGGGGCCGGGGAGAGACCCAGTACTTC	CASSLTRGGRGETQYF
TRBJ1-3	-	-	TRBV5-1	TGCGCCAGCAGCTTTAGGACGGATTCGAGCCCAGGGGCAAGCTCTGGAAACACCATATATTTT	CASSFRTDSSPGASSGNTIYF
TRBJ1-2	-	-	TRBV19	TGTGCCAGTAGAACGGACAGACTCTACACCTTC	CASRTDRLYTF
TRBJ2-1	-	TRBD2	TRBV7-2	TGTGCCAGCAGCTACGGGACTAGCGGTCCGGGGGAGCAGTTCTTC	CASSYGTSGPGEQFF
TRBJ2-5	-	TRBD2	TRBV9	TGTGCCAGCAGCGTAGACCGGGTGCGGGAGTGGGAGACCCAGTACTTC	CASSVDRVREWETQYF
TRBJ2-3	-	-	TRBV7-3	TGTGCCAGCAGCCCCTACCCCTTAAGAACAGATACGCAGTATTTT	CASSPYPLRTDTQYF
TRBJ2-7	-	-	TRBV29-1	TGCAGCGTTCCCCACGGGGGGCACGAGCAGTACTTC	CSVPHGGHEQYF
TRBJ2-7	-	TRBD1	TRBV18	TGTGCCAGCTCACCAGGGATTTCCGGGACAGGGGCCTACGAGCAGTACTTC	CASSPGISGTGAYEQYF
TRBJ2-3	-	TRBD2	TRBV20-1	TGCAGTGCCAGGACTAGCACGCAGTATTTT	CSARTSTQYF
TRBJ1-1	-	-	TRBV4-3	TGCGCCAGCAGCCAAGCTGGATTGAACCCCTGGAGGGGGAACACTGAAGCTTTCTTT	CASSQAGLNPWRGNTEAFF
TRBJ1-2	once	TRBD1	TRBV3-1/TRBV3-2	TGTGCCAGCAGCCCTTCGGACAGGGACTATGGCTACACCTTC	CASSPSDRDYGYTF
TRBJ1-5	-	-	TRBV19	TGTGCCAGTAGTATAGAGAGCTTCCCCTTACAGCCCCAGCATTTT	CASSIESFPLQPQHF
TRBJ2-6	-	-	TRBV6-5	TGTGCCAGCAGTTACTCAGGAGTGACGGGGGCCAACGTCCTGACTTTC	CASSYSGVTGANVLTF